This T cell receptor beta chain is drawn from a study of blood T cell repertoires in COVID-19. For the study at large: Acute-phase and convalescent COVID-19 samples originated in the United States, Italy and Spain.

Under the authors' procedure: The authors estimated nucleated cell counts from reference gene primer amplification. Method: immunoSEQ multiplex PCR; TCRdb's copy keeps in-frame clones and lacks some. V and J calls and clone size follow that table, whereas D and trimming were derived from the DNA. The sample has under 300,000 clones, 88% seen once. Individuals drawn from under 30 US areas were about 18 to 100 years old. Participants were placed into cohorts based on the clinical history they reported. The CDR3 runs 13 residues. The germline V gene encodes CDR1 ENHRY and CDR2 SYGVKD. Trimming removed 7 bases at V and 6 bases at J, with 15 bases between.

Sequenced input: PBMCs or T cells enriched from blood (not recorded which). The chain recombines TRBV10-3 with TRBJ1-1; no reliable D call. This sequence was found in a woman aged 25 to 39 who had recovered from COVID-19. The DNA for the CDR3 is TGTGCCATCACTCAGACGAGAGGTCCTGAAGCTTTCTTT. Amino acids: CAITQTRGPEAFF.